Sequencing of this T cell receptor beta chain was carried out in a study of monozygotic twins with inflammatory bowel disease. Regarding the study as a whole: Healthy co-twins showed greater TCRbeta diversity (inverse Simpson) than IBD patients.

A note on this clonotype: Its cognate antigen is unknown.

Germline CDR1 and CDR2: MNHEY and SMNVEV (reference sequence). The CDR3 consists of 12 residues. TCRdb re-called the 5' RACE reads; one entry per CDR3 protein, DNA not given. There are under 350,000 distinct CDR3 sequences in the sample, with about 5% held by the top ten. This chain joins TRBV27 and TRBJ2-7; TCRdb proposes TRBD1, but this gene call is untestable without DNA. The receptor comes from a human donor with ulcerative colitis or Crohn's disease, or a healthy co-twin of an affected twin (not recorded which). The specimen sequenced was blood. The CDR3 loop is CASRTDQGPQYF.